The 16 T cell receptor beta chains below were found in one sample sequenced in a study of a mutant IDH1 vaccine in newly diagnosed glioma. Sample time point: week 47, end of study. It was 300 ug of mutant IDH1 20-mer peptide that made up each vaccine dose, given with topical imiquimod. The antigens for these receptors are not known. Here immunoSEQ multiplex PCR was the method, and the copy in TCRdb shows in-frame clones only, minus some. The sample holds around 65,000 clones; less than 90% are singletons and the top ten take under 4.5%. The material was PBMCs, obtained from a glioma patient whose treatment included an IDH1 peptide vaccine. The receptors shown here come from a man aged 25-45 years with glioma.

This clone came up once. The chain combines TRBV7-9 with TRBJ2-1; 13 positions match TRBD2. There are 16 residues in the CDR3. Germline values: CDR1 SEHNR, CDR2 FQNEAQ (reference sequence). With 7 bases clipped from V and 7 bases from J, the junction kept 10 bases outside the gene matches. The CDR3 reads CASIDEAGLAGNEQFF. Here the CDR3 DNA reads TGTGCCAGCATCGACGAAGCGGGACTAGCGGGGAATGAGCAGTTCTTC. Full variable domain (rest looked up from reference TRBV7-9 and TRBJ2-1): DTGVSQNPRHKITKRGQNVTFRCDPISEHNRLYWYRQTLGQGPEFLTYFQNEAQLEKSRLLSDRFSAERPKGSFSTLEIQRTEQGDSAMYLCASIDEAGLAGNEQFFGPGTRLTVL.

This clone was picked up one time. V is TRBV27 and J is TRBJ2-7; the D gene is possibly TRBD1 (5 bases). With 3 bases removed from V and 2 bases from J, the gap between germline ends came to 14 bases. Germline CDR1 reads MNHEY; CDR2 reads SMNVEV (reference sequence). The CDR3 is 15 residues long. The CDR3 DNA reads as TGTGCCAGCAGTTTTTTCGTGGACACCCCCTACGAGCAGTACTTC. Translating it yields CASSFFVDTPYEQYF.

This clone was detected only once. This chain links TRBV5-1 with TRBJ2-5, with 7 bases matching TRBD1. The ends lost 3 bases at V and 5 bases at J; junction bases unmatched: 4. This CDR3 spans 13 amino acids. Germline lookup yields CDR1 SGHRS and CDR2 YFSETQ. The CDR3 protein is CASSYDRVETQYF. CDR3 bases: TGCGCCAGCAGCTACGACAGGGTTGAGACCCAGTACTTC.

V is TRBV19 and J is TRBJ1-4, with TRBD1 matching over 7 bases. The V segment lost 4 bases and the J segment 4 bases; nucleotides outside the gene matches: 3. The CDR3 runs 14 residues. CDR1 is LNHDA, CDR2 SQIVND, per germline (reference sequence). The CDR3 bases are TGTGCCAGTAGTAGCCGGGACAGTAATGAAAAACTGTTTTTT. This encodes CASSSRDSNEKLFF.

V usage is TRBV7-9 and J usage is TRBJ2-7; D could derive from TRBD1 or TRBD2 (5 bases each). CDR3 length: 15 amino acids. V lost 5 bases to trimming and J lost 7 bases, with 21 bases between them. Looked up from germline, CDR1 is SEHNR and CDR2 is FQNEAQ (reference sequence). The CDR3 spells CASSPPLGTFGEQYF. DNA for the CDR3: TGTGCCAGCAGCCCGCCTTTGGGGACCTTCGGGGAGCAGTACTTC.

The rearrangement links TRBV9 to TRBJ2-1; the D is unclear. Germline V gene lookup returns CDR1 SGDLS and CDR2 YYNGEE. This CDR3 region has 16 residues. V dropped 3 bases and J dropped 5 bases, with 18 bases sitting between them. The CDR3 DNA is TGTGCCAGCAGCGATCGGAAGCAACCCACCCACAATGAGCAGTTCTTC. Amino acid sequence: CASSDRKQPTHNEQFF.

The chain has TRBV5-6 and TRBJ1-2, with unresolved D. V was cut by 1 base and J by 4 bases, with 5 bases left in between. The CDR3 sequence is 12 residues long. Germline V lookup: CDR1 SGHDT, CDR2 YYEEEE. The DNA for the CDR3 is TGTGCCAGCAGCTTGAAGGCCTATGGCTACACCTTC. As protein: CASSLKAYGYTF.

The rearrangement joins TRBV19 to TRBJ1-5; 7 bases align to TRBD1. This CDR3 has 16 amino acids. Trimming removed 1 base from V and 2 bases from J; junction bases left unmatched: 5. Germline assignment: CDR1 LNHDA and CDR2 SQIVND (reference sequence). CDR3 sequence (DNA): TGTGCCAGTAGTATAGGACAGGGCTTGGGCAATCAGCCCCAGCATTTT. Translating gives CASSIGQGLGNQPQHF.

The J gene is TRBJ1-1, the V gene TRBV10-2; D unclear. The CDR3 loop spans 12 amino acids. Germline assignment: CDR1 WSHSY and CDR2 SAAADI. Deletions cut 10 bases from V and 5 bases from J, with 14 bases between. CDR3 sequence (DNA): TGCGCCATAGGCAGGAGTGGAACTGAAGCTTTCTTT. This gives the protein CAIGRSGTEAFF.

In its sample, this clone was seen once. The CDR3 loop is CAISAGGTFSETQYF. In DNA form, the CDR3 reads TGTGCCATCAGTGCCGGAGGAACCTTCTCAGAGACCCAGTACTTC. The rearrangement uses TRBV10-3 and TRBJ2-5, with D tentatively TRBD2 (5 bases). Trimming shortened V by 4 bases and J by 4 bases, and 16 bases separated the two germline ends. The CDR3 is made up of 15 amino acids. Germline V gene lookup returns CDR1 ENHRY and CDR2 SYGVKD.

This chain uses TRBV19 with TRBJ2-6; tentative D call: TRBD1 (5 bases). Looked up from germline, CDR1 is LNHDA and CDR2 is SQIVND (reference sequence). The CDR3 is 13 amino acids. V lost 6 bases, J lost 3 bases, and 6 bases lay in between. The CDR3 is CASRGRGANVLTF. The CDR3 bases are TGTGCCAGTAGGGGGCGTGGGGCCAACGTCCTGACTTTC.

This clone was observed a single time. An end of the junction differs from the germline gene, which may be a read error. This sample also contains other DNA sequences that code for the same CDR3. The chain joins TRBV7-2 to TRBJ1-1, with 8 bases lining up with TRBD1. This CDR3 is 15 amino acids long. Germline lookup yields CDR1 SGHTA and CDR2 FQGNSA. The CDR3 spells CASSLVSAGGTEAFF. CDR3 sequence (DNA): TGTGCCAGCAGCTTAGTTTCGGCAGGGGGCACTGAAGCCTTCTTT.

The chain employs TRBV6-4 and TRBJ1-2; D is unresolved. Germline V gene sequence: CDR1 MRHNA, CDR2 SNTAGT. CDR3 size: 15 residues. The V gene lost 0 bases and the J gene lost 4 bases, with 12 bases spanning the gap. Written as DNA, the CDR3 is TGTGCCAGCAGTGACTCGTACAGTAGATTCTATGGCTACACCTTC. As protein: CASSDSYSRFYGYTF.

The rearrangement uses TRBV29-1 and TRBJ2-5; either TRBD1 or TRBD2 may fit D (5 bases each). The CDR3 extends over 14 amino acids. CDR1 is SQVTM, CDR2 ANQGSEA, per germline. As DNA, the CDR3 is TGCAGTGTCCCATGGAAGGGACCCCAAGAGACCCAGTACTTC. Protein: CSVPWKGPQETQYF.

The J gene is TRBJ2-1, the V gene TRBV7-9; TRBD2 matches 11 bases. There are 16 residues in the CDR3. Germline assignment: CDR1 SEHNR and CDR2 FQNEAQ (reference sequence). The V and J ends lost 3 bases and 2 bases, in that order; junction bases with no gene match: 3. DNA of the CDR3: TGTGCCAGCAGCTTTAGCGGGGGGGCCCCCTACAATGAGCAGTTCTTC. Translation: CASSFSGGAPYNEQFF.

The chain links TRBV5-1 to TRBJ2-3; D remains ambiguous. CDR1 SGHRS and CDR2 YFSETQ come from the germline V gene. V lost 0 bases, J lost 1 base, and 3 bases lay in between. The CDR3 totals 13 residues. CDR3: CASSLGGTDTQYF. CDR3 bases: TGCGCCAGCAGCTTGGGCGGCACAGATACGCAGTATTTT. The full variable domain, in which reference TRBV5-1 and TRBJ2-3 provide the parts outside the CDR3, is KAGVTQTPRYLIKTRGQQVTLSCSPISGHRSVSWYQQTPGQGLQFLFEYFSETQRNKGNFPGRFSGRQFSNSRSEMNVSTLELGDSALYLCASSLGGTDTQYFGPGTRLTVL.